This TCR beta chain was sequenced for a study of blood T cell repertoires in COVID-19. The germline V gene has CDR1 SGHRS and CDR2 YFSETQ. With 3 bases clipped from V and 10 bases from J, the junction kept 6 bases outside the gene matches. The CDR3 extends over 13 amino acids. Clones were sequenced by immunoSEQ multiplex PCR, and TCRdb holds only the in-frame ones, with some missing. The top ten hold 6% of the sample, which has some 110,000 clones, 90% to 95% seen once. Sequencing input: peripheral blood. The clonotype comes from a human donor in a cohort sampled during active COVID-19. The chain is built from TRBV5-1 and TRBJ1-4; 7 bases match TRBD1. CDR3 coding DNA: TGCGCCAGCAGCTCCAGGGGGGACGGAAAACTGTTTTTT. Protein product: CASSSRGDGKLFF.